This TCR beta chain derives from a study of T cells in localized non-small cell lung cancer. Regarding this clone: No antigen is known for it.

Whole-study findings and limits: With higher T cell density in blood came longer overall survival. In adjacent lung, a median roughly 60 of the top 100 tumor clones were found.

Data came from immunoSEQ multiplex PCR; TCRdb stores just in-frame clones and leaves some out. The repertoire has under 75,000 clones, approximately 87% of them found once; the top ten carry 20% to 25%. Germline V gives CDR1 SGDLS, CDR2 YYNGEE. V trimming: 3 bases; J trimming: 5 bases; junction bases outside the gene matches: 9. The CDR3 is 15 amino acids. The genes are TRBV9 and TRBJ2-5, with TRBD1 matching over 8 bases. The sequence was obtained from a male donor aged 60 or over with stage III squamous cell lung carcinoma. The material was peripheral blood, obtained before any cancer treatment. DNA of the CDR3: TGTGCCAGCAGCGAGCCAGGGGGCCCGGGGGAGACCCAGTACTTC. It is translated as CASSEPGGPGETQYF.